Presented here are 27 T cell receptor beta chains from one specimen sequenced in a study of blood T cell repertoires in COVID-19. The repertoire was sequenced with immunoSEQ multiplex PCR; TCRdb's copy has only in-frame clones and lacks some. The table records some 200,000 clones, about 78% of them present only once. Sequencing was done on a sample of peripheral blood. The receptors here all came from a woman aged 45-59 years with active or convalescent COVID-19.

This chain links TRBV2 with TRBJ2-3; D ambiguous. CDR1 is SNHLY, CDR2 FYNNEI, per germline. The CDR3 is made up of 15 amino acids. V was shortened by 1 base and J by 0 bases, with 8 bases between the two germline ends. DNA of the CDR3: TGTGCCAGCAGTGAAGGGCGGCATAGCACAGATACGCAGTATTTT. Its protein is CASSEGRHSTDTQYF.

The chain couples TRBV30 to TRBJ2-7, with D unclear. Looked up from germline, CDR1 is GTSNPN and CDR2 is SVGIG (reference sequence). This CDR3 contains 13 residues. Trimming removed 0 bases from V and 6 bases from J, with 12 bases in between. DNA for the CDR3: TGTGCCTGGAGTGTGGCGAACACAGCCGAGCAGTACTTC. Residues: CAWSVANTAEQYF.

The chain combines TRBV6-2 or TRBV6-3 with TRBJ1-1; 8 nucleotides agree with TRBD1. This CDR3 is built from 16 residues. Germline V gene data show CDR1 as MNHEY and CDR2 as SVGEGT. The V and J ends lost 5 bases and 1 base, in that order; junction bases with no gene match: 9. The CDR3 bases are TGTGCCAGCAGTGCTCAGGGGGCTTGGGCGAACACTGAAGCTTTCTTT. This translates into CASSAQGAWANTEAFF.

V is TRBV6-5 and J is TRBJ1-1, with TRBD1 matching over 9 bases. Germline-derived CDR1 and CDR2 are MNHEY and SVGAGI. With V trimmed by 5 bases and J by 5 bases, 3 bases remained unmatched. The CDR3 has 13 residues. The CDR3 DNA reads as TGTGCCAGCAGTCGACAGGGGGAAACTGAAGCTTTCTTT. Its protein product is CASSRQGETEAFF.

V gene TRBV28 combines with J gene TRBJ1-5, with D possibly matching TRBD1 (5 bases). With 6 bases removed from V and 2 bases from J, the gap between germline ends came to 14 bases. Germline V lookup: CDR1 MDHEN, CDR2 SYDVKM. CDR3 length: 15 amino acids. As DNA, the CDR3 is TGTGCCAGCAGACGGGGGACGGGGGGCAATCAGCCCCAGCATTTT. This gives the protein CASRRGTGGNQPQHF.

This clone was counted a single time. The chain recombines TRBV18 with TRBJ1-3; D is perhaps TRBD1 (5 bases). The CDR3 runs 16 residues. Trimming removed 2 bases from V and 4 bases from J, with 15 bases in between. Germline assignment: CDR1 KGHSH and CDR2 LQKENI. Written as DNA, the CDR3 is TGTGCCAGCTCACCAATCGGGGGAAGTACGGGAAACACCATATATTTT. Its translation: CASSPIGGSTGNTIYF.

This chain connects TRBV7-3 to TRBJ2-1; tentative D call: TRBD2 (6 bases). Germline CDR1 is SGHTA and CDR2 is FQGTGA. CDR3 length: 16 amino acids. The V and J ends lost 4 bases and 4 bases respectively, with 17 bases between them. The CDR3 region has the DNA TGTGCCAGCAGCTCCCCTATCCGGGAGAATTACAATGAGCAGTTCTTC. Protein sequence: CASSSPIRENYNEQFF.

This clone appeared once. V gene TRBV6-5 combines with J gene TRBJ2-7; a possible D gene is TRBD2 (7 bases). Trimming removed 6 bases at V and 5 bases at J, with 14 bases between. The germline CDR1 and CDR2 sequences are MNHEY and SVGAGI. The CDR3 length is 13 residues. The CDR3 nucleotides read TGTGCCAGCAGGGACTGGGGGGGCCACGAGCAGTACTTC. As protein: CASRDWGGHEQYF.

This clone was counted a few times. J is TRBJ1-1 and V is TRBV28, with TRBD1 identical over 7 bases. The junction had 7 bases not matched to a gene; V was cut back by 5 bases and J by 1 base. Germline-derived CDR1 and CDR2 are MDHEN and SYDVKM. This CDR3 region has 15 residues. The CDR3 bases are TGTGCCAGCAGTACAGGGGTACGGAAGAACACTGAAGCTTTCTTT. It specifies CASSTGVRKNTEAFF.

CDR3 sequence (DNA): TGTGCCAGCAGGGACAGGGGGCTGGGCCACACTGAAGCTTTCTTT. Translating gives CASRDRGLGHTEAFF. The V gene is TRBV28, the J gene TRBJ1-1; TRBD1 matches at 11 bases. Germline CDR1 is MDHEN and CDR2 is SYDVKM. Trimming cost V 6 bases and J 3 bases; bases outside gene matches: 6. This CDR3 is built from 15 residues.

Points on this clone: One base away lies a much larger clone, so this may be a sequencing read error. The chain is built from TRBV7-2 and TRBJ1-2; D gene unclear. The CDR3 is made up of 13 amino acids. CDR1 and CDR2 (germline): SGHTA, FQGNSA. Trimming removed 4 bases at V and 5 bases at J, with 11 bases between. CDR3 sequence: CASSSGPGYGYTF. As DNA, the CDR3 is TGTGCCAGCAGCTCCGGACCGGGGTATGGCTACACCTTC.

This chain connects TRBV19 to TRBJ1-1, with D tentatively TRBD1 (6 bases). This CDR3 region has 16 residues. The V gene lost 5 bases and the J gene lost 3 bases, with 19 bases spanning the gap. CDR1 is LNHDA and CDR2 is SQIVND in the germline V gene (reference sequence). CDR3 amino acids: CASSVEDSLMYTEAFF. CDR3 coding DNA: TGTGCCAGTAGTGTGGAGGACAGCTTAATGTACACTGAAGCTTTCTTT. The complete variable domain, with remaining parts taken from reference TRBV19 and TRBJ1-1, reads DGGITQSPKYLFRKEGQNVTLSCEQNLNHDAMYWYRQDPGQGLRLIYYSQIVNDFQKGDIAEGYSVSREKKESFPLTVTSAQKNPTAFYLCASSVEDSLMYTEAFFGQGTRLTVV.

V is TRBV7-9 and J is TRBJ1-2; no definite D call. The CDR3 runs to 13 residues. CDR1 is SEHNR, CDR2 FQNEAQ, per germline (reference sequence). The V gene lost 11 bases and the J gene lost 0 bases, with 13 bases spanning the gap. The CDR3 region is CASAVASNYGYTF. CDR3 bases: TGTGCCTCCGCAGTCGCCTCTAACTATGGCTACACCTTC.

The chain employs TRBV7-2 and TRBJ1-2; the match to TRBD1 covers 7 bases. From germline, CDR1 is SGHTA and CDR2 FQGNSA. CDR3 size: 15 residues. V lost 1 base to trimming and J lost 2 bases; unmatched junction nucleotides: 4. The CDR3 coding sequence is TGTGCCAGCAGCTTAGAGGGACAGAGCAACTATGGCTACACCTTC. Amino acid sequence: CASSLEGQSNYGYTF.

DNA of the CDR3: TGTGCCAGCAGCTCCCAAGCTGCCGGGGAGCTGTTTTTT. This translates into CASSSQAAGELFF. This chain connects TRBV7-2 to TRBJ2-2; D uncertain. Germline CDR1 is SGHTA and CDR2 is FQGNSA. V dropped 4 bases and J dropped 6 bases, with 9 bases sitting between them. The CDR3 runs 13 residues.

The count of this clone is one. Since no conserved phenylalanine or tryptophan closes the CDR3, a read error is the likely cause. The DNA is left out, because the CDR3 cannot be placed on it with certainty; the CDR3 is given as TCRdb lists it. V is TRBV20-1 and J is TRBJ1-1; the table gives TRBD1 as D, unverified against the DNA. The CDR3 comprises 11 residues, both ends counted. The V gene's germline CDR1 is DFQATT and CDR2 SNEGSKA (reference sequence). CDR3 loop: CSASEGQRFVG.

The chain is built from TRBV5-8 and TRBJ2-2; tentative D call: TRBD1 (6 bases). CDR3 length equals 14 residues. V was shortened by 4 bases and J by 6 bases, with 13 bases between the two germline ends. From germline, CDR1 is SGHTS and CDR2 YDEGEE. The CDR3 DNA reads TGTGCCAGCAGCCTCAGGGGCCCTCCCGGGGAGCTGTTTTTT. Encoded protein: CASSLRGPPGELFF.

The rearrangement uses TRBV2 and TRBJ1-4, with D possibly matching TRBD1 (5 bases). Germline CDR1 and CDR2: SNHLY and FYNNEI. CDR3 size: 15 residues. With 5 bases removed from V and 7 bases from J, the gap between germline ends came to 17 bases. CDR3 loop: CASSYDSRASEKLFF. In DNA form, the CDR3 reads TGTGCCAGCAGTTACGATTCCAGGGCAAGTGAAAAACTGTTTTTT.

This clone was detected only a few times. Germline is not matched at one junction end, which may reflect a read error. The rearrangement links TRBV7-8 to TRBJ1-1, with TRBD1 matching 7 bases. Looked up from germline, CDR1 is SGHVS and CDR2 is FQNEAQ. The CDR3 has 15 residues. The CDR3: CASSRGQLLNPEAFF. The CDR3 bases are TGTGCCAGCAGCCGGGGACAGCTGTTGAACCCTGAAGCTTTCTTT.

This chain links TRBV9 with TRBJ1-6; D uncertain. CDR1 is SGDLS and CDR2 is YYNGEE in the germline V gene. The CDR3 is 15 amino acids. V was shortened by 0 bases and J by 6 bases, with 10 bases between the two germline ends. CDR3 loop: CASSVAGHRNSPLHF. CDR3 bases: TGTGCCAGCAGCGTAGCTGGGCACCGTAATTCACCCCTCCACTTT.

The rearrangement uses TRBV6-6 and TRBJ1-5, with 7 bases aligning to TRBD1. The CDR3 runs 15 residues. V gave up 6 bases and J gave up 2 bases; unmatched junction bases: 7. Germline V gives CDR1 MNHNY, CDR2 SVGAGI (reference sequence). This CDR3 is CASSTGTGGNQPQHF. The CDR3 DNA reads TGTGCCAGCAGCACAGGTACAGGGGGCAATCAGCCCCAGCATTTT.

V and J are TRBV7-6 and TRBJ2-7; 11 bases map to TRBD2. The CDR3 sequence is 15 residues long. Trimming cost V 1 base and J 7 bases; bases outside gene matches: 6. Germline lookup yields CDR1 SGHVS and CDR2 FNYEAQ. The CDR3 DNA reads as TGTGCCAGCAGCTTAGGTAGCGGGGGGGCCGGAGAGCAGTACTTC. Translation: CASSLGSGGAGEQYF.

J is TRBJ1-3 and V is TRBV5-6; TRBD1 might be the D (5 bases). Germline loops: CDR1 SGHDT, CDR2 YYEEEE. The V end lost 2 bases, the J end lost 2 bases, and 11 bases lay between the germline ends. The CDR3 totals 15 residues. CDR3 amino acids: CASSFRGGAGNTIYF. The CDR3 DNA follows: TGTGCCAGCAGCTTTCGTGGAGGGGCTGGAAACACCATATATTTT.

This clone was found once. This chain uses TRBV10-3 with TRBJ2-3; D might be TRBD1 (6 bases). CDR3 size: 14 residues. V lost 4 bases to trimming and J lost 0 bases, with 8 bases between them. CDR1 and CDR2 from the germline V gene are ENHRY and SYGVKD. Written as DNA, the CDR3 is TGTGCCATCAGTGTCGGACAGAGCACAGATACGCAGTATTTT. Protein product: CAISVGQSTDTQYF.

This chain connects TRBV28 to TRBJ1-2; 8 nucleotides agree with TRBD1. In germline, CDR1 is MDHEN, CDR2 SYDVKM. This CDR3 is built from 16 residues. The ends lost 8 bases at V and 0 bases at J; junction bases unmatched: 11. CDR3 in DNA: TGTGCCAGCCTCCCAGGGGGCCAACCAACTAACTATGGCTACACCTTC. It is translated as CASLPGGQPTNYGYTF.

V gene TRBV7-9 combines with J gene TRBJ2-1; 9 nucleotides line up with TRBD2. Losses at the gene ends were 6 bases for V and 2 bases for J; bases not matched to a gene: 11. The CDR3 runs to 17 residues. Per the germline V gene, CDR1 is SEHNR and CDR2 is FQNEAQ (reference sequence). CDR3 coding DNA: TGTGCCAGCAGTCGTGTTATAGCGGGGGCCGCCTACAATGAGCAGTTCTTC. Residues: CASSRVIAGAAYNEQFF.

This clone was observed once. The identical CDR3 is also encoded by other nucleotide sequences in the sample. The chain employs TRBV4-3 and TRBJ2-7, with TRBD1 as a possible D gene (6 bases). Looked up from germline, CDR1 is LGHNA and CDR2 is YSLEER. The CDR3 has 15 amino acids. The ends were cut back, 0 bases at V and 2 bases at J, with 11 bases in the middle. This CDR3 reads CASSQEGQGPYEQYF. Here the CDR3 DNA reads TGCGCCAGCAGCCAAGAGGGACAAGGCCCCTACGAGCAGTACTTC.